Listed below are T cell receptor beta chains from one sample, sequenced in a study of blood T cell repertoires in COVID-19. TCRdb keeps only in-frame clones here, not all; method: immunoSEQ multiplex PCR. Among roughly 54,000 clones listed, approximately 84% were seen once. Sequenced input: peripheral blood. These receptors all come from a human donor in a cohort sampled during active COVID-19. The CDR3 runs from the conserved cysteine through the conserved F or W. The order of the fields is V gene, J gene, D gene, CDR3 protein, CDR3 DNA. D genes are given only for firm matches.

>TRBV6-1|TRBJ1-3|TRBD1
CASSEPGQVYSGNTIYF
TGTGCCAGCAGTGAACCGGGACAGGTATACTCTGGAAACACCATATATTTT
>TRBV9|TRBJ1-1|-
CASSPTVQRNTEAFF
TGTGCCAGCAGCCCAACGGTCCAGCGGAACACTGAAGCTTTCTTT
>TRBV28|TRBJ2-7|-
CASSPPGFRSSYEQYF
TGTGCCAGCAGTCCCCCCGGGTTTAGAAGCTCCTACGAGCAGTACTTC
>TRBV6-5|TRBJ2-1|TRBD2
CASSYSASGSYNEQFF
TGTGCCAGCAGTTACTCGGCTAGCGGCTCCTACAATGAGCAGTTCTTC
>TRBV19|TRBJ2-5|TRBD2
CAQVVKAVAGDQETQYF
TGTGCTCAAGTAGTTAAGGCCGTAGCGGGAGACCAAGAGACCCAGTACTTC
>TRBV10-1|TRBJ2-7|-
CASKRDTGSYEQYF
TGCGCCAGCAAACGGGACACCGGTTCCTACGAGCAGTACTTC
>TRBV4-1|TRBJ1-3|-
CASSRVQGSGNTIYF
TGCGCCAGCAGCCGAGTGCAGGGTTCGGGAAACACCATATATTTT
>TRBV6-5|TRBJ2-7|TRBD1
CASRAGGIDEQYF
TGTGCCAGCAGGGCAGGGGGCATCGACGAGCAGTACTTC
>TRBV3-1/TRBV3-2|TRBJ1-2|-
CASSQKSAGEGESYGYTF
TGTGCCAGCAGCCAAAAGTCGGCAGGGGAAGGGGAAAGCTATGGCTACACCTTC
>TRBV2|TRBJ2-7|TRBD2
CASSPGLAGGGKVSYEQYF
TGTGCCAGCAGTCCGGGACTAGCGGGAGGCGGTAAAGTTTCCTACGAGCAGTACTTC
>TRBV28|TRBJ2-7|-
CASSLSGPLYEQYF
TGTGCCAGCAGTTTATCAGGGCCCCTCTACGAGCAGTACTTC
>TRBV5-1|TRBJ1-1|TRBD1
CASSSSGGSNTEAFF
TGCGCCAGCAGCAGTTCAGGGGGTTCGAACACTGAAGCTTTCTTT
>TRBV19|TRBJ2-7|-
CASSMGPGAEQYF
TGTGCCAGTAGTATGGGTCCAGGGGCCGAGCAGTACTTC
>TRBV19|TRBJ2-1|TRBD2
CASSPGTSGRAPYNEQFF
TGTGCCAGTAGTCCCGGGACTAGCGGGAGGGCCCCCTACAATGAGCAGTTCTTC
>TRBV5-1|TRBJ2-3|-
CASSSTVSDTQYF
TGCGCCAGCAGCTCGACAGTCTCAGATACGCAGTATTTT
>TRBV12-3/TRBV12-4|TRBJ2-3|TRBD2
CASNLAGVDTQYF
TGTGCCAGCAACCTAGCGGGGGTGGATACGCAGTATTTT
>TRBV5-1|TRBJ2-7|-
CASSPRVNSYEQYF
TGCGCCAGCAGCCCCAGGGTTAACTCCTACGAGCAGTACTTC
>TRBV3-1/TRBV3-2|TRBJ2-2|TRBD1
CASSGTGVAGELFF
TGTGCCAGCAGCGGTACAGGGGTGGCCGGGGAGCTGTTTTTT
>TRBV30|TRBJ2-1|TRBD2
CAWRLAGSREQFF
TGTGCCTGGAGACTAGCGGGGAGCCGGGAGCAGTTCTTC
>TRBV5-6|TRBJ1-1|TRBD1
CASSLWDREGTEAFF
TGTGCCAGCAGCTTGTGGGACAGGGAGGGTACTGAAGCTTTCTTT
>TRBV7-8|TRBJ2-7|-
CASLGRGETYF
TGTGCCAGCCTCGGTAGAGGAGAAACGTACTTC
>TRBV27|TRBJ1-2|-
CASRYSGENYGYTF
TGTGCCAGCAGATACTCAGGGGAAAACTATGGCTACACCTTC
>TRBV9|TRBJ1-4|-
CASSLSRGSGKANEKLFF
TGTGCCAGCAGCCTCAGTAGAGGGAGTGGAAAAGCTAATGAAAAACTGTTTTTT